This T cell receptor (beta chain) was sequenced for a study of cytomegalovirus exposure and HLA in healthy donors. This CDR3 is built from 16 residues. Germline V gene sequence: CDR1 LNHDA, CDR2 SQIVND (reference sequence). V was clipped by 5 bases and J by 7 bases, with 18 bases between them. The study ran its PCR with 60 Vbeta and 13 Jbeta primers. The method was immunoSEQ multiplex PCR; TCRdb's version includes in-frame clones alone and lacks a portion of them. Among around 200,000 clones listed, 79% were seen once. This sequence originates from a man aged 45 to 65 in good health and CMV-seronegative. The chain is built from TRBV19 and TRBJ1-6, with D tentatively TRBD1 (6 bases). Sequencing was carried out using PBMCs. In DNA, the CDR3 is TGTGCCAGTAGTTCCCCGCCGGGACAAAAAAATTCACCCCTCCACTTT. Encoded protein: CASSSPPGQKNSPLHF.